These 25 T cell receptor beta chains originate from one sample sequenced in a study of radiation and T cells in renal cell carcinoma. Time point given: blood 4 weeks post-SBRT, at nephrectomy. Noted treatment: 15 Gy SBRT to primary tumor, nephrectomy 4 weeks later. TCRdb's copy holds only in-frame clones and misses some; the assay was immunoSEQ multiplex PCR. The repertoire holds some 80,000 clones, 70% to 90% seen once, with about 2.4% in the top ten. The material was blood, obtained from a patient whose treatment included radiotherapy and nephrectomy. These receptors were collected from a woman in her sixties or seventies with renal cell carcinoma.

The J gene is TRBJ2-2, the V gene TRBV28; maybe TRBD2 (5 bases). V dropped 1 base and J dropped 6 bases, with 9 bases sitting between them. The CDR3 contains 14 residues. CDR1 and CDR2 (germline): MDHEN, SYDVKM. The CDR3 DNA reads TGTGCCAGCAGTTTATTTGACTATCCCGGGGAGCTGTTTTTT. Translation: CASSLFDYPGELFF.

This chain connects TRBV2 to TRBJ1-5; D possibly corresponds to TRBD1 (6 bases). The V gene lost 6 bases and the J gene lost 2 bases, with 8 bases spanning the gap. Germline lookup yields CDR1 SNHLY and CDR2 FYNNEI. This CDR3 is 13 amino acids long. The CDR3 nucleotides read TGTGCCAGCAGCCGGACAGGCAATCAGCCCCAGCATTTT. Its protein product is CASSRTGNQPQHF.

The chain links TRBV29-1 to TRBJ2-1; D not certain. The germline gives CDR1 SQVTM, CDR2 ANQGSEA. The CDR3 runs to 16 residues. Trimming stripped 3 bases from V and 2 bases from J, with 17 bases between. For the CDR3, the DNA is TGCAGCGTTGATGGGGTGGCCCTTAGACCCTACAATGAGCAGTTCTTC. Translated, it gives CSVDGVALRPYNEQFF.

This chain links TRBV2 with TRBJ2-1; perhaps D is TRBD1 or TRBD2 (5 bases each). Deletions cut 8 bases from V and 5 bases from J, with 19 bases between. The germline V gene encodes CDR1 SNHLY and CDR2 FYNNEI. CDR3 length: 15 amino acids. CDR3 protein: CASSLGVPYHNEQFF. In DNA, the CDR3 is TGTGCCAGCTCCCTGGGGGTCCCCTACCACAATGAGCAGTTCTTC.

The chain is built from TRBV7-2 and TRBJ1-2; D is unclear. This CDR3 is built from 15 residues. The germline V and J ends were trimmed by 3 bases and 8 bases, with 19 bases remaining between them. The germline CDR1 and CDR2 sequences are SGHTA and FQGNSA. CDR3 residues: CASSFEGSRSAGYTF. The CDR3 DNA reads TGTGCCAGCAGCTTTGAAGGCTCGAGGTCTGCGGGCTACACCTTC.

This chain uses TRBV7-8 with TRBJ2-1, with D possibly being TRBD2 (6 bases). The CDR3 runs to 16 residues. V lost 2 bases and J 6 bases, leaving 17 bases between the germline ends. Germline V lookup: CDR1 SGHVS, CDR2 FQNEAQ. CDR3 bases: TGTGCCAGCAGCTTACTACTAGCCCCAACGGGCAATGAGCAGTTCTTC. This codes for CASSLLLAPTGNEQFF.

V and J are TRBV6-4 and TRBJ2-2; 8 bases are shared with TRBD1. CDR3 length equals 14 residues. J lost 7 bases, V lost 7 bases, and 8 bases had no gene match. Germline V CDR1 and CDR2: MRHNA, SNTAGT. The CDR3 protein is CASKLGTGSGELFF. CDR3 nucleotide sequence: TGTGCCAGCAAACTAGGGACAGGAAGCGGGGAGCTGTTTTTT.

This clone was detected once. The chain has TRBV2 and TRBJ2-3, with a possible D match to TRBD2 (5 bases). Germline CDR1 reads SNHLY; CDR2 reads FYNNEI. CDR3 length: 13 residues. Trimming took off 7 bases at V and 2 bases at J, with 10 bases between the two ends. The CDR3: CASIGINTDTQYF. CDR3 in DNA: TGTGCCAGCATCGGGATTAACACAGATACGCAGTATTTT.

CDR3 loop: CSARLNHEQYF. For the CDR3, the DNA is TGCAGTGCTAGACTAAACCACGAGCAGTACTTC. The V and J genes are TRBV20-1 and TRBJ2-7, with unresolved D. In germline, CDR1 is DFQATT, CDR2 SNEGSKA (reference sequence). This CDR3 region has 11 residues. The ends were cut back, 2 bases at V and 5 bases at J, with 7 bases in the middle.

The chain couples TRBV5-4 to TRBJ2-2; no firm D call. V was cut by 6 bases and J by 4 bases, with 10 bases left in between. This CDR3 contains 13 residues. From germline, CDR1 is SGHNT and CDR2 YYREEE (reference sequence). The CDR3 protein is CASTDRGTGELFF. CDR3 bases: TGTGCCAGCACCGATAGAGGCACCGGGGAGCTGTTTTTT.

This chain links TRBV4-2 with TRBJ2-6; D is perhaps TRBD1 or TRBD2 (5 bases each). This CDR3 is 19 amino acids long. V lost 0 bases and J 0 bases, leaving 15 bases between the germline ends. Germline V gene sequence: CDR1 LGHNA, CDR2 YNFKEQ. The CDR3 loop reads CASSQDEGRMTSGANVLTF. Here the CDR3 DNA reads TGTGCCAGCAGCCAAGATGAGGGACGGATGACCTCTGGGGCCAACGTCCTGACTTTC.

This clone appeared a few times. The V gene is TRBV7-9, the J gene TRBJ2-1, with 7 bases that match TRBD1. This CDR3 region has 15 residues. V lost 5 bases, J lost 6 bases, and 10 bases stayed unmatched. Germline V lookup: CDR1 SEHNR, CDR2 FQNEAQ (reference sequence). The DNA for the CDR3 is TGTGCCAGCAGCCAATACAGGGGCGAGGGCAATGAGCAGTTCTTC. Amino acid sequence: CASSQYRGEGNEQFF.

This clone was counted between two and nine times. The CDR3 coding sequence is TGTGCCAGCAGGGGGCTTAGCGGGATCTACGAGCAGTACTTC. This sequence encodes CASRGLSGIYEQYF. This rearrangement joins TRBV6-5 to TRBJ2-7; TRBD2 agrees at 8 bases. CDR1 is MNHEY and CDR2 is SVGAGI in the germline V gene. V lost 6 bases to trimming and J lost 3 bases; unmatched junction nucleotides: 7. The CDR3 consists of 14 residues.

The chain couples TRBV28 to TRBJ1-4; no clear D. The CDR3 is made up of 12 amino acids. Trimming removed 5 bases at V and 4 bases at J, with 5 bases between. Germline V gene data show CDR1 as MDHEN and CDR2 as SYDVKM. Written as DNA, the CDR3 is TGTGCCAGCAGTCCTCATAATGAAAAACTGTTTTTT. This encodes CASSPHNEKLFF.

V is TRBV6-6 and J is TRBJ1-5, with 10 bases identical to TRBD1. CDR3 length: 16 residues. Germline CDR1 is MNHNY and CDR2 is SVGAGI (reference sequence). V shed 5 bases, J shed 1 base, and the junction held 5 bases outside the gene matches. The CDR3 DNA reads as TGTGCCAGCAGTGTAGAGACAGGGGGCAGCAATCAGCCCCAGCATTTT. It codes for CASSVETGGSNQPQHF.

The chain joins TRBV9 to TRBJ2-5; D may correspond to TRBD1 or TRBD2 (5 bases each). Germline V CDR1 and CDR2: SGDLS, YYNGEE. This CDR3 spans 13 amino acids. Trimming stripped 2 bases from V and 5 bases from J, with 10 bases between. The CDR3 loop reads CASSVQGGETQYF. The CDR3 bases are TGTGCCAGCAGCGTGCAGGGCGGGGAGACCCAGTACTTC.

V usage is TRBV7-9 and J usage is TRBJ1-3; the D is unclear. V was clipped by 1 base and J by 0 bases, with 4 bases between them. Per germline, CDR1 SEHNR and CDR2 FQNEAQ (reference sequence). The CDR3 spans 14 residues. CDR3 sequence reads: CASSLDVSGNTIYF. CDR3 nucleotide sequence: TGTGCCAGCAGCTTAGACGTCTCTGGAAACACCATATATTTT. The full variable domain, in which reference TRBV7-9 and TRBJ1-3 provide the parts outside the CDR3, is DTGVSQNPRHKITKRGQNVTFRCDPISEHNRLYWYRQTLGQGPEFLTYFQNEAQLEKSRLLSDRFSAERPKGSFSTLEIQRTEQGDSAMYLCASSLDVSGNTIYFGEGSWLTVV.

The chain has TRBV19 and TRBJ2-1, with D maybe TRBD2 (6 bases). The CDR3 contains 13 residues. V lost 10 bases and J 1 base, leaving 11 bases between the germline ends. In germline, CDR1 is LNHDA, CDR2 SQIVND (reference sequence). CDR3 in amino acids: CATTSLSYNEQFF. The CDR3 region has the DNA TGTGCCACCACTAGCCTATCCTACAATGAGCAGTTCTTC.

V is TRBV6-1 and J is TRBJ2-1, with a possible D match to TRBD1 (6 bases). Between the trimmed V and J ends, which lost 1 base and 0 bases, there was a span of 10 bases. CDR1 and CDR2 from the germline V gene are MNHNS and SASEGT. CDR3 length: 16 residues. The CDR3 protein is CASSEVTGSSYNEQFF. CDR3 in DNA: TGTGCCAGCAGTGAAGTCACAGGGAGCTCCTACAATGAGCAGTTCTTC.

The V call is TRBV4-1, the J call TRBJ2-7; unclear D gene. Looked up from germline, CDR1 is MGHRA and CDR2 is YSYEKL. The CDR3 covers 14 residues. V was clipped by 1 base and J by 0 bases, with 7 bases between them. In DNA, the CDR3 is TGCGCCAGCAGCCAAGGACACGGCTCCTACGAGCAGTACTTC. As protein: CASSQGHGSYEQYF.

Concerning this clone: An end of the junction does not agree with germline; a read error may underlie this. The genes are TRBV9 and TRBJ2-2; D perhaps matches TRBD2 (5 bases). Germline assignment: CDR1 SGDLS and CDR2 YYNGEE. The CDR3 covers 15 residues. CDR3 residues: CASSATFSNTGEPFF. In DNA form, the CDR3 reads TGTGCCAGCAGTGCTACGTTCTCGAACACCGGGGAGCCGTTTTTT. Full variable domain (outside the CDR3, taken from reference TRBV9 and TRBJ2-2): DSGVTQTPKHLITATGQRVTLRCSPRSGDLSVYWYQQSLDQGLQFLIQYYNGEERAKGNILERFSAQQFPDLHSELNLSSLELGDSALYFCASSATFSNTGEPFFGEGSRLTVL.

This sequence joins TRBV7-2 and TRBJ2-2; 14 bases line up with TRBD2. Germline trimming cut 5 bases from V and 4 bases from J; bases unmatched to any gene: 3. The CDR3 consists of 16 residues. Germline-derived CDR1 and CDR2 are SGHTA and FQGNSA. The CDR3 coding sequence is TGTGCCAGCAGCCTGACTAGCGGGAGGGCCACCGGGGAGCTGTTTTTT. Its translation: CASSLTSGRATGELFF.

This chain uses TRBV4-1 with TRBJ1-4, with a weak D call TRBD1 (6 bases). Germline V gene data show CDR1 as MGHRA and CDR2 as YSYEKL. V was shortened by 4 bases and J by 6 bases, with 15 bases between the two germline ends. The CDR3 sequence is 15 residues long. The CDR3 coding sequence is TGCGCCAGCAGCCCATACAGGGTGAGCGATGAAAAACTGTTTTTT. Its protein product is CASSPYRVSDEKLFF.

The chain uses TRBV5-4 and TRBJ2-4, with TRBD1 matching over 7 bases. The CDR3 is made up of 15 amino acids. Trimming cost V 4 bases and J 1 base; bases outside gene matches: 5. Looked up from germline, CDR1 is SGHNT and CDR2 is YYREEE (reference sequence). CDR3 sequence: CASSPTGSAKNIQYF. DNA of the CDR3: TGTGCCAGCAGCCCGACAGGGTCGGCCAAAAACATTCAGTACTTC.

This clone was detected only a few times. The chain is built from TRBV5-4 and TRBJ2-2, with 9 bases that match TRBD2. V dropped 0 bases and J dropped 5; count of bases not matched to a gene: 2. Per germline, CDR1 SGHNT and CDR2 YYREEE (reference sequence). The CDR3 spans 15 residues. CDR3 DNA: TGTGCCAGCAGCTTGGCTAGCGGGGCTACCGGGGAGCTGTTTTTT. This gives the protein CASSLASGATGELFF.